This entry describes one TCR beta chain. V gave up 5 bases and J gave up 4 bases; unmatched junction bases: 5. The CDR3 spans 14 residues. Germline assignment: CDR1 MNHEY and CDR2 SMNVEV (reference sequence). Allocation to cohorts depended on clinical history reported by the participants. The entry originates in a study of blood T cell repertoires in COVID-19. Study as a whole: Sources were T cells, B-cell-depleted T cells, or PBMCs; the material itself was cDNA or gDNA.

How the authors handled the data: It was from reference gene primer amplification that nucleated cell counts were estimated. This table comes from immunoSEQ multiplex PCR, and its TCRdb copy is limited to in-frame clones, with some not included. The V and J calls and clone size come from that table; D and trimming were worked out from the DNA. Among approximately 200,000 clones listed, around 82% were seen once. The chain links TRBV27 to TRBJ2-1, with TRBD1 matching 7 bases. The sequenced material came from PBMCs or T cells enriched from blood (not recorded which). The receptor's source is a man aged 35-49 years who had recovered from COVID-19. The CDR3 sequence is CASSPLDRYNEQFF. CDR3 in DNA: TGTGCCAGCAGTCCGCTGGACAGGTACAATGAGCAGTTCTTC.